This TCR beta chain was documented in a study of blood T cell repertoires in COVID-19. Study background: From T cells, B-cell-depleted T cells, or PBMCs came the material, which was cDNA or gDNA.

Trimming removed 3 bases from V and 7 bases from J, with 12 bases in between. The CDR3 runs 13 residues. Sequencing used immunoSEQ multiplex PCR; TCRdb keeps in-frame clones, though not all of them. The data show approximately 180,000 clones, roughly 87% seen once. This TCR was sampled from a human donor with acute COVID-19. The donor label of this sample is uncertain. This chain connects TRBV12-3 or TRBV12-4 to TRBJ1-2, with D possibly matching TRBD1 (5 bases). Sequenced sample: PBMCs or T cells enriched from blood (not recorded which). CDR3 in amino acids: CASSFRQGGGYTF. The CDR3 nucleotides read TGTGCCAGCAGTTTCCGCCAGGGCGGTGGCTACACCTTC.